The 16 T cell receptor beta chains below come from one sample, sequenced in a study of blood T cell repertoires in COVID-19. Clones were read by immunoSEQ multiplex PCR, and TCRdb kept only the in-frame ones, dropping some. The table includes approximately 300,000 clones, 80% to 90% detected once. The specimen sequenced was peripheral blood. Every receptor here comes from a man aged 50 to 59 with active or convalescent COVID-19.

In regard to this clone: A junction end diverges from the germline sequence, so it may reflect a read error. This chain connects TRBV20-1 to TRBJ1-1; tentatively, D is TRBD1 (6 bases). The CDR3 length is 11 residues. The germline V gene has CDR1 DFQATT and CDR2 SNEGSKA (reference sequence). The CDR3: CSVNTQGPLRF. As DNA, the CDR3 is TGCAGTGTTAACACACAGGGACCCCTAAGATTT.

The chain combines TRBV5-5 with TRBJ1-2; D is possibly TRBD1 (5 bases). The V gene's germline CDR1 is SGHKS and CDR2 YYEKEE (reference sequence). V lost 2 bases, J lost 6 bases, and 14 bases lay in between. The CDR3 covers 14 residues. Here the CDR3 reads CASSFRTRDDGYTF. CDR3 nucleotide sequence: TGTGCCAGCAGCTTTCGCACCAGGGATGATGGCTACACCTTC.

V usage is TRBV4-2 and J usage is TRBJ2-3; 7 nucleotides match TRBD2. This CDR3 region has 17 residues. Germline V CDR1 and CDR2: LGHNA, YNFKEQ. J lost 5 bases, V lost 0 bases, and 11 bases had no gene match. CDR3 in amino acids: CASSQDNGRTRRDTQYF. In nucleotides, the CDR3 is TGTGCCAGCAGCCAAGACAACGGGAGGACCCGGCGAGATACGCAGTATTTT.

The CDR3 coding sequence is TGTGCCAGCAGTTCGGCCGGGACAGATAGTACTGAAGCTTTCTTT. Amino acid sequence: CASSSAGTDSTEAFF. The gene calls are TRBV6-5 and TRBJ1-1; TRBD1 matches at 7 bases. The CDR3 has 15 amino acids. CDR1 MNHEY and CDR2 SVGAGI come from the germline V gene. J was trimmed by 5 bases and V by 4 bases; bases with no gene match: 10.

J is TRBJ1-6 and V is TRBV6-5, with D possibly TRBD1 on 6 matching bases. Trimming shortened V by 5 bases and J by 10 bases, and 12 bases separated the two germline ends. CDR3 length: 13 residues. Per the germline V gene, CDR1 is MNHEY and CDR2 is SVGAGI. CDR3 in amino acids: CASSTGSGSPLHF. CDR3 bases: TGTGCCAGCAGTACAGGGTCTGGGTCACCCCTCCACTTT.

The V and J genes are TRBV15 and TRBJ2-1; 12 bases are shared with TRBD2. V trimming: 7 bases; J trimming: 7 bases; junction bases outside the gene matches: 2. Germline loops: CDR1 LNHNV, CDR2 YYDKDF (reference sequence). CDR3 length equals 13 residues. CDR3 loop: CATKLAGGNEQFF. CDR3 nucleotides: TGTGCCACCAAACTAGCGGGAGGAAATGAGCAGTTCTTC. Full variable domain (missing parts from reference TRBV15 and TRBJ2-1): DAMVIQNPRYQVTQFGKPVTLSCSQTLNHNVMYWYQQKSSQAPKLLFHYYDKDFNNEADTPDNFQSRRPNTSFCFLDIRSPGLGDTAMYLCATKLAGGNEQFFGPGTRLTVL.

The chain joins TRBV2 to TRBJ1-3; D is perhaps TRBD1 (5 bases). The CDR3 consists of 14 residues. Germline loops: CDR1 SNHLY, CDR2 FYNNEI. V was clipped by 6 bases and J by 1 base, with 10 bases between them. For the CDR3, the DNA is TGTGCCAGCAGGGAACAGGTATCTGGAAACACCATATATTTT. Protein sequence: CASREQVSGNTIYF.

This chain connects TRBV5-1 to TRBJ1-1; perhaps TRBD1 as D (5 bases). The CDR3 covers 16 residues. V was clipped by 2 bases and J by 3 bases, with 17 bases between them. CDR1 is SGHRS, CDR2 YFSETQ, per germline. The CDR3 loop is CASSFVTGVTDTEAFF. The CDR3 DNA sequence: TGCGCCAGCAGCTTCGTCACAGGCGTGACGGACACTGAAGCTTTCTTT.

V is TRBV5-8 and J is TRBJ1-6; tentatively, D is TRBD1 (6 bases). Trimming removed 4 bases at V and 8 bases at J, with 16 bases between. CDR3 size: 15 residues. The V gene's germline CDR1 is SGHTS and CDR2 YDEGEE. The CDR3 DNA is TGTGCCAGCAGCCCTGACAGGTACAGAGATTCACCCCTCCACTTT. Amino acids: CASSPDRYRDSPLHF.

The rearrangement uses TRBV6-6 and TRBJ2-1; weak D call: TRBD2 (6 bases). The CDR3 contains 15 residues. The germline gives CDR1 MNHNY, CDR2 SVGAGI (reference sequence). Trimming stripped 2 bases from V and 0 bases from J, with 8 bases between. This chain's CDR3 is CASSYVGGSYNEQFF. The CDR3 DNA sequence: TGTGCCAGCAGTTACGTGGGGGGCTCCTACAATGAGCAGTTCTTC.

The V gene is TRBV30, the J gene TRBJ1-1; D remains ambiguous. This CDR3 is 13 amino acids long. From germline, CDR1 is GTSNPN and CDR2 SVGIG (reference sequence). The V end lost 3 bases, the J end lost 6 bases, and 14 bases lay between the germline ends. Here the CDR3 DNA reads TGTGCCTGGAGCGACGACGGCGGCGCTGAAGCTTTCTTT. It specifies CAWSDDGGAEAFF. Full variable domain (missing parts from reference TRBV30 and TRBJ1-1): SQTIHQWPATLVQPVGSPLSLECTVEGTSNPNLYWYRQAAGRGLQLLFYSVGIGQISSEVPQNLSASRPQDRQFILSSKKLLLSDSGFYLCAWSDDGGAEAFFGQGTRLTVV.

V usage is TRBV6-5 and J usage is TRBJ1-1; D is undetermined. With 0 bases removed from V and 4 bases from J, the gap between germline ends came to 15 bases. The CDR3 extends over 16 amino acids. Germline-derived CDR1 and CDR2 are MNHEY and SVGAGI. The CDR3 nucleotides are TGTGCCAGCAGTTACTCGAGTCCGGGGTGGGTCACTGAAGCTTTCTTT. Its translation is CASSYSSPGWVTEAFF.

This clone has a single count. The V gene is TRBV25-1, the J gene TRBJ2-6, with a possible D match to TRBD2 (7 bases). The CDR3 covers 15 residues. Trimming left V 5 bases short and J 4 bases short, with 12 bases between. Germline assignment: CDR1 MGHDK and CDR2 SYGVNS. CDR3 loop: CASSRGASGANVLTF. As DNA, the CDR3 is TGTGCCAGCAGTCGGGGGGCTTCCGGGGCCAACGTCCTGACTTTC.

There are a few counts of this clone. This chain connects TRBV3-1 (or the pseudogene TRBV3-2) to TRBJ2-7; 9 bases fit TRBD1. Trimming removed 1 base from V and 6 bases from J; junction bases left unmatched: 4. Germline values: CDR1 LGHDT, CDR2 YNNKEL (reference sequence). The CDR3 covers 14 residues. The CDR3 DNA reads as TGTGCCAGCAGCCAAGCCGGGACAGGGTCCGAGCAGTACTTC. Protein product: CASSQAGTGSEQYF.

The V call is TRBV5-6, the J call TRBJ2-1, with TRBD2 matching 10 bases. The CDR3 consists of 17 residues. The germline CDR1 and CDR2 sequences are SGHDT and YYEEEE. Unmatched junction bases numbered 10, after V lost 1 base and J lost 6 bases. CDR3 sequence (DNA): TGTGCCAGCAGCTTGTTTGCCGGGACTAGCGTGTCCAATGAGCAGTTCTTC. It yields the protein CASSLFAGTSVSNEQFF.

The chain recombines TRBV28 with TRBJ2-7; 9 nucleotides align to TRBD1. The trim removed 0 bases at V and 4 bases at J, leaving 7 bases unmatched. CDR3 length equals 16 residues. Germline V gene sequence: CDR1 MDHEN, CDR2 SYDVKM. CDR3 sequence (DNA): TGTGCCAGCAGTTTATGGGGCCGGGACAGGGTTTACGAGCAGTACTTC. This sequence encodes CASSLWGRDRVYEQYF.